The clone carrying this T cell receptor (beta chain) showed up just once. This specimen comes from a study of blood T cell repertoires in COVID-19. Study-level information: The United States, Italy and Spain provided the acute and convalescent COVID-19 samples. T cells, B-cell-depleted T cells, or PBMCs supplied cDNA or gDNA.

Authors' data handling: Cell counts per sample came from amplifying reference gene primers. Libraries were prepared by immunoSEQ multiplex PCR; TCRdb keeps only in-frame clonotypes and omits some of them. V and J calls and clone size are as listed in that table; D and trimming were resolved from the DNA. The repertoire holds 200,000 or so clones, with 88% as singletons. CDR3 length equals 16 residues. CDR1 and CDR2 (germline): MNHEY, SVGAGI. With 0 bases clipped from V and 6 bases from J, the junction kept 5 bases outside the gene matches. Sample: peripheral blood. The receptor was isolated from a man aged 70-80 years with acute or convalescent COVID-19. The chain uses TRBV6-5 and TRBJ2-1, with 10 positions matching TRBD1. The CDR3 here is CASSYSIGTGANEQFF. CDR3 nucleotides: TGTGCCAGCAGTTACTCGATCGGGACAGGGGCCAATGAGCAGTTCTTC.